What follows describes a single TCR beta chain. The data stem from a study of monozygotic twins with inflammatory bowel disease. For each CDR3 protein, TCRdb gives one entry from its re-call of the 5' RACE reads, without DNA. Recorded here are roughly 330,000 distinct CDR3 sequences; the top ten clones represent 2% to 2.5%. CDR1 is MNHEY, CDR2 SMNVEV, per germline (reference sequence). The CDR3 length is 14 residues. This chain joins TRBV27 and TRBJ2-3; the D call of TRBD2 rests on TCRdb alone, since no DNA is present to check it. This sequence originates from a human donor with ulcerative colitis or Crohn's disease, or a healthy co-twin of an affected twin (not recorded which). Source material: blood. The CDR3 sequence: CASSWKGGTDTQYF.